Sequencing of this TCR beta chain was carried out in a study of T cells in Graves' hyperthyroidism and ophthalmopathy. The study, taken as a whole, reports: Blood also carried most thyroid clonotypes expanded above 0.001.

This clonotype was found many times. Its specificity is unknown. Researchers took RNA transcripts and amplified the TCR beta CDR3 regions from them. An initial round of RT-PCR targeting the TCR CDR3 relied on the HTBI primer set. TCRdb re-derived calls from the multiplex PCR reads in MiXCR, one entry per CDR3 protein. The sample yields a few hundred thousand distinct CDR3 sequences, roughly 13% seen once. Germline V gives CDR1 SQVTM, CDR2 ANQGSEA. The germline V and J ends were trimmed by 5 bases and 0 bases, with 11 bases remaining between them. The CDR3 runs to 13 residues. This rearrangement joins TRBV29-1 to TRBJ2-7; maybe TRBD2 (6 bases). The receptor was derived from a woman between 18 and 29 years old with Graves' hyperthyroidism. Sequencing used blood. Written as DNA, the CDR3 is TGCAGCGTTTTAGCGGAAAACTCCTACGAGCAGTACTTC. It is translated as CSVLAENSYEQYF.